The T cell receptor (beta chain) described here comes from a study of PD-1 blockade in classical Hodgkin lymphoma. Findings and limits, study-wide: TCR diversity in CD4+, not CD8+, cells rose significantly by C4D1.

Trimming took 8 bases from V and 6 from J; bases not matched to a gene: 9. The V gene's germline CDR1 is GTSNPN and CDR2 SVGIG (reference sequence). CDR3 size: 13 residues. Relapse was seen in all patients after autologous stem cell transplantation, and brentuximab vedotin exposure was variable. Produced via immunoSEQ multiplex PCR; TCRdb's table is partial and in-frame only. Of about 40,000 clones in the sample, approximately 87% were seen once. About this clone: Its antigen is not known.

The input for sequencing was peripheral blood mononuclear cells (PBMCs), taken at baseline. V is TRBV30 and J is TRBJ1-2; 10 bases are a match to TRBD1. This TCR came from a human donor with classical Hodgkin lymphoma. CDR3 amino acids: CAGLPGQGHGYTF. CDR3 nucleotides: TGTGCCGGTCTACCGGGACAGGGGCATGGCTACACCTTC.